The 25 T cell receptor beta chains given below trace back to one sample, sequenced in a study of identical twins (dated by TCRdb to about 2016). The method was 5' RACE. Data came from an Illumina HiSeq 2000. The public reads were reprocessed in TCRdb via fastp at Q25 and MiXCR, keeping in-frame beta chains. Duplicate CDR3 protein sequences are folded into a single record with the most common DNA and genes. This sample is represented by roughly 1,500,000 distinct CDR3 sequences; under 35% of them were singletons. About 0.3% of the sample rests with the top ten. Sequencing was carried out using cord blood. Receptor source: a newborn girl in good health.

The rearrangement links TRBV7-2 to TRBJ1-1, with D uncertain. CDR3 size: 13 residues. The germline gives CDR1 SGHTA, CDR2 FQGNSA. Trimming stripped 3 bases from V and 8 bases from J, with 13 bases between. CDR3 protein: CASSFRRLSEAFF. DNA of the CDR3: TGTGCCAGCAGCTTTCGGAGACTGAGCGAAGCTTTCTTT.

The V call is TRBV6-2 or TRBV6-3, the J call TRBJ2-3, with 9 bases that match TRBD2. J lost 0 bases, V lost 6 bases, and 4 bases had no gene match. This CDR3 has 15 residues. In germline, CDR1 is MNHEY, CDR2 SVGEGT. The CDR3: CASRPSGTSTDTQYF. Written as DNA, the CDR3 is TGTGCCAGCAGACCTAGCGGGACAAGCACAGATACGCAGTATTTT.

The rearrangement joins TRBV30 to TRBJ2-7, with TRBD1 matching over 7 bases. There are 12 residues in the CDR3. The V segment lost 0 bases and the J segment 6 bases; nucleotides outside the gene matches: 2. Per germline, CDR1 GTSNPN and CDR2 SVGIG (reference sequence). The CDR3 DNA follows: TGTGCCTGGAGTGTTTCAGGGGGCGAGCAGTACTTC. As protein: CAWSVSGGEQYF.

V is TRBV2 and J is TRBJ2-2; D gene unclear. V was cut by 2 bases and J by 0 bases, with 7 bases left in between. Germline V lookup: CDR1 SNHLY, CDR2 FYNNEI. The CDR3 is 15 residues long. The CDR3 here is CASSEQFANTGELFF. The CDR3 DNA is TGTGCCAGCAGTGAACAGTTTGCGAACACCGGGGAGCTGTTTTTT.

At least ten counts were recorded for this clonotype. The CDR3 nucleotides read TGTGCCAGCAGTTTCAGAGGGATGGGTGAGCAGTACTTC. Protein: CASSFRGMGEQYF. This sequence joins TRBV28 and TRBJ2-7; a possible D gene is TRBD2 (5 bases). Germline values: CDR1 MDHEN, CDR2 SYDVKM. Trimming took 3 bases from V and 7 from J, leaving 13 bases between them. The CDR3 spans 13 residues.

This clonotype was counted a few times. The chain combines TRBV20-1 with TRBJ2-5, with TRBD1 as a possible D gene (6 bases). The germline CDR1 and CDR2 sequences are DFQATT and SNEGSKA (reference sequence). The CDR3 spans 14 residues. Trimming shortened V by 3 bases and J by 5 bases, and 16 bases separated the two germline ends. CDR3 loop: CSASDRSLKETQYF. DNA of the CDR3: TGCAGTGCTAGCGACAGGTCCCTTAAGGAGACCCAGTACTTC.

The V call is TRBV12-3 or TRBV12-4, the J call TRBJ2-1; 9 positions match TRBD1. The V segment lost 4 bases and the J segment 11 bases; nucleotides outside the gene matches: 12. This CDR3 comprises 15 residues. The CDR3 spells CASSSDRGKRDKQFF. In nucleotides, the CDR3 is TGTGCCAGCAGTTCCGACAGGGGGAAGAGGGATAAGCAGTTCTTC.

This clonotype was observed at least ten times. The CDR3 DNA sequence: TGCAGCGTTGAGGAAGAGGGGGGGACCACAGATACGCAGTATTTT. It codes for CSVEEEGGTTDTQYF. V and J are TRBV29-1 and TRBJ2-3, with D possibly being TRBD2 (7 bases). Trimming took off 3 bases at V and 2 bases at J, with 15 bases between the two ends. This CDR3 contains 15 residues. Germline V gene data show CDR1 as SQVTM and CDR2 as ANQGSEA.

This clonotype appeared a few times. The rearrangement links TRBV2 to TRBJ2-2; D is possibly TRBD2 (7 bases). The CDR3 covers 15 residues. V gave up 6 bases and J gave up 5 bases, with 16 bases separating them. Germline V gene data show CDR1 as SNHLY and CDR2 as FYNNEI. The CDR3 nucleotides read TGTGCCAGCAGCGGAAGCGGGACAAAAACCGGGGAGCTGTTTTTT. Translation: CASSGSGTKTGELFF.

The chain is built from TRBV20-1 and TRBJ2-5; D gene unclear. The DNA end favors TRBJ2-7, so the J call may be wrong. The CDR3 consists of 14 residues. The V gene's germline CDR1 is DFQATT and CDR2 SNEGSKA (reference sequence). CDR3 protein: CSAREGGSAYEQYF. As DNA, the CDR3 is TGCAGTGCTAGAGAAGGCGGCTCCGCCTACGAGCAGTACTTC.

The V call is TRBV10-3, the J call TRBJ1-1, with 8 bases lining up with TRBD1. CDR3 length equals 12 residues. Germline trimming cut 1 base from V and 8 bases from J; bases unmatched to any gene: 0. CDR1 is ENHRY and CDR2 is SYGVKD in the germline V gene. The CDR3 DNA follows: TGTGCCATCAGTGAGTGGGACAGGGAAGCTTTCTTT. Amino acid sequence: CAISEWDREAFF.

The V gene is TRBV10-3, the J gene TRBJ2-4; D is possibly TRBD2 (5 bases). This CDR3 has 13 residues. The germline V gene encodes CDR1 ENHRY and CDR2 SYGVKD. V lost 7 bases, J lost 13 bases, and 20 bases lay in between. In DNA, the CDR3 is TGTGCCATCACTCCAGGCCCTGTTGGGGAGCAGTACTTC. This encodes CAITPGPVGEQYF.

This sequence joins TRBV27 and TRBJ2-3; 10 positions match TRBD2. CDR3 length equals 15 residues. Germline CDR1 reads MNHEY; CDR2 reads SMNVEV (reference sequence). Trimming took 3 bases from V and 8 from J; bases not matched to a gene: 8. The CDR3 here is CASSFTTASGSTQYF. DNA of the CDR3: TGTGCCAGCAGTTTCACGACGGCTAGCGGGAGTACGCAGTATTTT.

The rearrangement links TRBV20-1 to TRBJ1-5; TRBD1 is a possible D gene (5 bases). This CDR3 region has 15 residues. Looked up from germline, CDR1 is DFQATT and CDR2 is SNEGSKA (reference sequence). V was pared by 1 base and J by 3 bases, with 13 bases between. The CDR3 sequence is CSARAGGGDNQPQHF. CDR3 sequence (DNA): TGCAGTGCTAGAGCGGGTGGAGGGGACAATCAGCCCCAGCATTTT.

The rearrangement joins TRBV28 to TRBJ2-7, with D perhaps matching TRBD1 (6 bases). Germline V gene sequence: CDR1 MDHEN, CDR2 SYDVKM. Trimming left V 3 bases short and J 4 bases short, with 22 bases between. CDR3 length: 17 amino acids. Written as DNA, the CDR3 is TGTGCCAGCAGTTTCGAAATTAGGGGGTTTGAACCTTACGAGCAGTACTTC. Protein product: CASSFEIRGFEPYEQYF.

The rearrangement uses TRBV5-1 and TRBJ1-1; 11 bases align to TRBD1. There are 16 residues in the CDR3. The V and J ends lost 5 bases and 0 bases, in that order; junction bases with no gene match: 6. CDR1 is SGHRS, CDR2 YFSETQ, per germline. The CDR3 sequence: CASRRDRGRVNTEAFF. DNA of the CDR3: TGCGCCAGCAGGCGGGACAGGGGGAGGGTGAACACTGAAGCTTTCTTT.

J is TRBJ2-1 and V is TRBV2, with a weak D call TRBD2 (6 bases). Germline V gene sequence: CDR1 SNHLY, CDR2 FYNNEI. This CDR3 spans 15 amino acids. The V end was cut by 4 bases, the J end by 3 bases, with 13 bases between. The CDR3 protein is CASSGALGLYNEQFF. CDR3 nucleotide sequence: TGTGCCAGCAGTGGGGCTTTGGGACTCTACAATGAGCAGTTCTTC.

This clonotype has only a few counts. The rearrangement uses TRBV10-3 and TRBJ2-7; no firm D call. The V gene lost 1 base and the J gene lost 2 bases, with 6 bases spanning the gap. CDR3 length equals 13 residues. Germline V gene data show CDR1 as ENHRY and CDR2 as SYGVKD. Written as DNA, the CDR3 is TGTGCCATCAGTGAGTTGGTCGCCTACGAGCAGTACTTC. This sequence encodes CAISELVAYEQYF.

Of note for this clonotype: The junction departs from the called germline gene at one end, perhaps through a read error. The V call is TRBV2, the J call TRBJ2-7; D gene uncertain. This CDR3 comprises 13 residues. Germline V gene sequence: CDR1 SNHLY, CDR2 FYNNEI. The CDR3 coding sequence is TGTGTCAGCGCCTCGATCAGCTCCAACGAGCAGTACTTC. Translating gives CVSASISSNEQYF.

The J gene is TRBJ1-2, the V gene TRBV7-9; D is unresolved. CDR1 is SEHNR and CDR2 is FQNEAQ in the germline V gene (reference sequence). Trimming took 3 bases from V and 6 from J, leaving 8 bases between them. This CDR3 is built from 12 residues. In DNA, the CDR3 is TGTGCCAGCAGCTTCACACCCGATGGCTACACCTTC. Protein product: CASSFTPDGYTF.

The V gene is TRBV6-1, the J gene TRBJ2-1; weak D call: TRBD2 (6 bases). The last part of the DNA fits TRBJ2-7 better; the J call may be wrong. This CDR3 comprises 16 residues. Per the germline V gene, CDR1 is MNHNS and CDR2 is SASEGT. CDR3 loop: CASSEGGEVSYNEQYF. The CDR3 DNA is TGTGCCAGCAGTGAAGGGGGGGAGGTATCCTACAATGAGCAGTACTTC.

This clonotype was seen repeatedly, ten times or more. The chain combines TRBV20-1 with TRBJ2-4, with TRBD2 identical over 12 bases. Germline V gives CDR1 DFQATT, CDR2 SNEGSKA (reference sequence). J lost 0 bases, V lost 0 bases, and 12 bases had no gene match. The CDR3 sequence is 20 residues long. The CDR3 DNA reads TGCAGTGCTAGAGATTGGGGCTTACTAGCGGGGGGCGTAGCCAAAAACATTCAGTACTTC. Translated, it gives CSARDWGLLAGGVAKNIQYF.

The genes are TRBV27 and TRBJ2-1; 8 bases are shared with TRBD2. This CDR3 is 14 amino acids long. With V trimmed by 5 bases and J by 10 bases, 10 bases remained unmatched. Germline values: CDR1 MNHEY, CDR2 SMNVEV (reference sequence). CDR3: CASSPTSVVREQFF. The CDR3 bases are TGTGCCAGCAGTCCGACTAGCGTCGTTAGGGAGCAGTTCTTC.

The table lists this clonotype with many counts. The rearrangement joins TRBV29-1 to TRBJ1-2; D possibly corresponds to TRBD1 (5 bases). Germline V gene data show CDR1 as SQVTM and CDR2 as ANQGSEA. Trimming left V 5 bases short and J 0 bases short, with 10 bases between. CDR3 length: 13 amino acids. CDR3 nucleotides: TGCAGCGTTAGGGACCCAGCTAACTATGGCTACACCTTC. It specifies CSVRDPANYGYTF. Variable domain in full (rest from reference TRBV29-1 and TRBJ1-2): SAVISQKPSRDICQRGTSLTIQCQVDSQVTMMFWYRQQPGQSLTLIATANQGSEATYESGFVIDKFPISRPNLTFSTLTVSNMSPEDSSIYLCSVRDPANYGYTFGSGTRLTVV.

The chain has TRBV12-3 or TRBV12-4 and TRBJ1-2; 10 nucleotides align to TRBD1. The CDR3 runs to 14 residues. V gave up 1 base and J gave up 8 bases; unmatched junction bases: 4. CDR3 sequence reads: CASSLGDRGSGYTF. The CDR3 nucleotides read TGTGCCAGCAGTTTAGGGGACAGGGGTAGCGGCTACACCTTC.